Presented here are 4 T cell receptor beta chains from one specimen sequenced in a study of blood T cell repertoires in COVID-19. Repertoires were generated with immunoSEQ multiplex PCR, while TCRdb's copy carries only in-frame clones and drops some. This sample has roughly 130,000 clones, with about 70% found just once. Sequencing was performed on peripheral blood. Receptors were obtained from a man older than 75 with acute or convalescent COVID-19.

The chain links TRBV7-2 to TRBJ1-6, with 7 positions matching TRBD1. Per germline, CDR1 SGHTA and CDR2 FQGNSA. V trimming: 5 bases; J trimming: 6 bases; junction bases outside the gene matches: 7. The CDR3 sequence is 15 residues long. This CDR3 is CASSLAGTANSPLHF. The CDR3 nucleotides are TGTGCCAGCAGCCTTGCCGGGACAGCTAATTCACCCCTCCACTTT.

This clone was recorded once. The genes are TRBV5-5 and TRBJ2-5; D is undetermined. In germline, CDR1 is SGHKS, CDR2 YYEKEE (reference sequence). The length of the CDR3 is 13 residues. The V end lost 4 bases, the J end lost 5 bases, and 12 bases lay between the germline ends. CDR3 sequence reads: CASSISARETQYF. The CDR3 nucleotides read TGTGCCAGCAGCATTTCGGCTAGGGAGACCCAGTACTTC.

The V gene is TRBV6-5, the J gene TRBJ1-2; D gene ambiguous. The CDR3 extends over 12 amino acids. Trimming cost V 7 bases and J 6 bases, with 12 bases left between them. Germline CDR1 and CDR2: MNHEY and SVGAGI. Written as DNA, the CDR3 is TGTGCCAGCAAGGAGGGATATGATGGCTACACCTTC. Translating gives CASKEGYDGYTF.

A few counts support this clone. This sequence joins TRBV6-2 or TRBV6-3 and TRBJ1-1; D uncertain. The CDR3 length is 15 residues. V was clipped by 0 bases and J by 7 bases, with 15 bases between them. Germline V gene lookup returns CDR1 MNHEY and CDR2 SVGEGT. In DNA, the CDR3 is TGTGCCAGCAGTTACTCGGTTTACGGAGTGAATGAAGCTTTCTTT. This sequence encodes CASSYSVYGVNEAFF.